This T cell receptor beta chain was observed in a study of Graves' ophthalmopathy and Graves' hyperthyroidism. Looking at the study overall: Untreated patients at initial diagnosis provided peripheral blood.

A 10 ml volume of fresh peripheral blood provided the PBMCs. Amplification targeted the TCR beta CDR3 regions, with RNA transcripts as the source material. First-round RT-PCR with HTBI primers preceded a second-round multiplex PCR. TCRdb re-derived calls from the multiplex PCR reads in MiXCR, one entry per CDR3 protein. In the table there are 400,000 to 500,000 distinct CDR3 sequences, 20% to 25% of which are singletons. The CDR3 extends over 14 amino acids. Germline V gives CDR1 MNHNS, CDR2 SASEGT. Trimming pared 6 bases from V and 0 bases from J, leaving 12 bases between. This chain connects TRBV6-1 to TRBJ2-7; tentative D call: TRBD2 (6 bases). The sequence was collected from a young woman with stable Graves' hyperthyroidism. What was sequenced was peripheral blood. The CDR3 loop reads CASSQREFSYEQYF. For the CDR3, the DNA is TGTGCCAGCAGCCAACGGGAGTTCTCCTACGAGCAGTACTTC.